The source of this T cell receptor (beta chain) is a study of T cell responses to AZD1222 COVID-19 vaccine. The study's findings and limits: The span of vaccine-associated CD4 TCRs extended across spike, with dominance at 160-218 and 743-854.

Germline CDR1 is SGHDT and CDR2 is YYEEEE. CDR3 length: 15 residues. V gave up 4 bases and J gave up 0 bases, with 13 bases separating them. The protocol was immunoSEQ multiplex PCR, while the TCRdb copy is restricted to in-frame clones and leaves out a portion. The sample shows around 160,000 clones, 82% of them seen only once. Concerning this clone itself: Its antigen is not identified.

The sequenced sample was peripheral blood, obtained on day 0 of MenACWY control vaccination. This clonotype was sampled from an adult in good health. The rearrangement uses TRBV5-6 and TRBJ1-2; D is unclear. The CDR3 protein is CASSPGVSANYGYTF. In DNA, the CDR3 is TGTGCCAGCAGCCCAGGAGTTAGTGCTAACTATGGCTACACCTTC.